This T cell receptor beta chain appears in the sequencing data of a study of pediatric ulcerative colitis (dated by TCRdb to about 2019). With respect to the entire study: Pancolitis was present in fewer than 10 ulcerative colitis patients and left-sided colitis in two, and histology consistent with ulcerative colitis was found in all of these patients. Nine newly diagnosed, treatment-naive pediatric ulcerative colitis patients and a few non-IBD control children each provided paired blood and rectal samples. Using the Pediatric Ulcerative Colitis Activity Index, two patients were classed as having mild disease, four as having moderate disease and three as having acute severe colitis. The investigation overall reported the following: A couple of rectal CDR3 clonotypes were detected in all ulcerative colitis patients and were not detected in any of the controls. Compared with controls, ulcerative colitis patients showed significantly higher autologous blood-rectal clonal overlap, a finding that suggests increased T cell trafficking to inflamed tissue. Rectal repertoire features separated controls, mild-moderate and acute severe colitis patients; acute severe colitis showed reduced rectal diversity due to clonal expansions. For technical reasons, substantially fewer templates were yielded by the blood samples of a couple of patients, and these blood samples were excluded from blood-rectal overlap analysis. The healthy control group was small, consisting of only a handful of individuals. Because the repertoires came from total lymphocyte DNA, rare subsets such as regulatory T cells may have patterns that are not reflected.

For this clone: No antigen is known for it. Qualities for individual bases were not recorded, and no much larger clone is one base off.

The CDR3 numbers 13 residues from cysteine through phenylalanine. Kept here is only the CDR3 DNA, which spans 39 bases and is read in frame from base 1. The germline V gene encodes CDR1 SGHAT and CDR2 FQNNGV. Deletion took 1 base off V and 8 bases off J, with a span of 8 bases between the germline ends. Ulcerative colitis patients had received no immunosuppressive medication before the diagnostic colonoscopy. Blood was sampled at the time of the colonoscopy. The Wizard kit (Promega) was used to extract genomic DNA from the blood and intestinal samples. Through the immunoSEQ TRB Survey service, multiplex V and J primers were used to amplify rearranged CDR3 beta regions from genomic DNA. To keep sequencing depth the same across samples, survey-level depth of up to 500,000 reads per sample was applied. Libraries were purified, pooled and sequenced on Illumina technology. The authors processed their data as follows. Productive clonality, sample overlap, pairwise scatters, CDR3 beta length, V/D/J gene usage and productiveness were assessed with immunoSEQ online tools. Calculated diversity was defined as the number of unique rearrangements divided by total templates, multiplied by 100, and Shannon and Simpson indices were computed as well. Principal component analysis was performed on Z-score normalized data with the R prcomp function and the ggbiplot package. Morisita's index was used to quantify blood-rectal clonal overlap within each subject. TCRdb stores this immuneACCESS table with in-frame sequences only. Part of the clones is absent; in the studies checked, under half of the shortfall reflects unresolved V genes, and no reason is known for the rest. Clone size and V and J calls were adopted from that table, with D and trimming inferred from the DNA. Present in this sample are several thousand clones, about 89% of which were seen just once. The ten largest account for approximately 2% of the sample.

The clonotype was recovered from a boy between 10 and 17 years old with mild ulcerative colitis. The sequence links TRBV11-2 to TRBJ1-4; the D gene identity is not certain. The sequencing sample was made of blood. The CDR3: CASSLGGWEKLFF. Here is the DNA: TGTGCCAGCAGCTTAGGCGGGTGGGAAAAACTGTTTTTT. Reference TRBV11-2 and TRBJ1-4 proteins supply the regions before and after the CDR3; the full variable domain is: EAGVAQSPRYKIIEKRQSVAFWCNPISGHATLYWYQQILGQGPKLLIQFQNNGVVDDSQLPKDRFSAERLKGVDSTLKIQPAKLEDSAVYLCASSLGGWEKLFFGSGTQLSVL.